This T cell receptor (beta chain) was retrieved from a study of T cell changes during pregnancy in multiple sclerosis. TCRdb's copy holds only in-frame clones and misses some; the assay was immunoSEQ multiplex PCR. This table has tens of thousands of clones, more than 85% appearing once. This CDR3 spans 15 amino acids. CDR1 and CDR2 from the germline V gene are LGHNA and YNFKEQ. The V gene lost 0 bases and the J gene lost 2 bases, with 10 bases spanning the gap. The specimen was peripheral blood, collected in the first trimester of pregnancy. The receptor comes from a female donor with multiple sclerosis, enrolled in a pregnancy study. This chain uses TRBV4-2 with TRBJ1-1; TRBD1 is a possible D gene (5 bases). CDR3 in DNA: TGTGCCAGCAGCCAAGACCAGGGCATTAACACTGAAGCTTTCTTT. Encoded protein: CASSQDQGINTEAFF.